This T cell receptor (beta chain) was documented in a study of shared clonotypes between healthy human individuals. Splitting the CD4+ cells yielded a CD45RA+ naive subset and a CD45RA-negative memory subset. Whole-study findings and limits: All-four-donor shared clonotypes had higher generation probabilities than non-shared clonotypes did. The study drew on few donors, limiting represented genetic and exposure-history diversity. The sharing of approximately 5.1% of naive CD4 clonotypes was seen across several donors.

Sequencing was performed with immunoSEQ multiplex PCR; in TCRdb, only in-frame clones are kept and a portion is missing. The repertoire includes some 1 million clones, roughly 80% of them detected once, and less than 1.5% sits in the top ten. A word on this clone: Its antigen remains unidentified.

This CDR3 region has 15 residues. The rearrangement joins TRBV21-1 to TRBJ1-5; the table's D call, TRBD1, was not checked against the DNA. TRBV21-1 is tagged as a pseudogene. The sequenced sample consisted of memory CD4+ T cells sorted from blood. Subset denoted: CD45RA-negative fraction. The sequence was collected from a young man in good health. CDR3 nucleotide sequence: TGTGCCAGCACGGAATATGGGACAGAGGATCAGCCCCAGCATTTT. It specifies CASTEYGTEDQPQHF.